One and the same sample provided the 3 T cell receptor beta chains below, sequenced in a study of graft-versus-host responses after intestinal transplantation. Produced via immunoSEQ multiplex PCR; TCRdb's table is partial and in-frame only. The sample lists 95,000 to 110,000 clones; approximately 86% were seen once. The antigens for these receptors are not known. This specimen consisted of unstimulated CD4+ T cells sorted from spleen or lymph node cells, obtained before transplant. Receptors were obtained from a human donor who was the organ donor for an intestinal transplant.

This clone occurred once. DNA for the CDR3: TGTGCCAGCAGCTTAGCGGGGACGGAAAGATACGAGCAGTACTTC. It encodes CASSLAGTERYEQYF. The chain joins TRBV11-2 to TRBJ2-7, with D perhaps TRBD1 or TRBD2 (5 bases each). Germline V gene data show CDR1 as SGHAT and CDR2 as FQNNGV. CDR3 length: 15 residues. Deletions cut 1 base from V and 4 bases from J, with 14 bases between.

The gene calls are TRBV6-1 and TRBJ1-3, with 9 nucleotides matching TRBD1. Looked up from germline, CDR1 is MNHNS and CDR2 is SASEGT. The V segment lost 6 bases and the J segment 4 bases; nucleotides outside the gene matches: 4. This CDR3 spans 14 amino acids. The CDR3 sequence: CASRQGARGNTIYF. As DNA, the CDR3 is TGTGCCAGCAGACAGGGGGCAAGAGGAAACACCATATATTTT.

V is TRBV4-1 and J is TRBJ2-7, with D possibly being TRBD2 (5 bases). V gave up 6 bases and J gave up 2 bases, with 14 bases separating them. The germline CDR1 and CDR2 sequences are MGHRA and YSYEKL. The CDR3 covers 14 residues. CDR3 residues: CASRGRGNAYEQYF. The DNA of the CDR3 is TGCGCCAGCAGGGGTAGAGGGAACGCCTACGAGCAGTACTTC.